The sequence of this T cell receptor beta chain was determined in a study of cytomegalovirus exposure and HLA in healthy donors. Deletions cut 5 bases from V and 0 bases from J, with 14 bases between. Per germline, CDR1 MRHNA and CDR2 SNTAGT. The CDR3 spans 16 residues. The PCR made use of 60 Vbeta and 13 Jbeta primers. Clones were sequenced by immunoSEQ multiplex PCR, and TCRdb holds only the in-frame ones, with some missing. The sample records 110,000 or so clones, 73% being singletons. V and J are TRBV6-4 and TRBJ1-3; D not certain. This receptor was taken from a man in his forties in good health and CMV-seronegative. The sample comprised PBMCs. The CDR3 DNA sequence: TGTGCCAGCAGTTGCCCCCTCTTTAGCTCTGGAAACACCATATATTTT. It translates to CASSCPLFSSGNTIYF.